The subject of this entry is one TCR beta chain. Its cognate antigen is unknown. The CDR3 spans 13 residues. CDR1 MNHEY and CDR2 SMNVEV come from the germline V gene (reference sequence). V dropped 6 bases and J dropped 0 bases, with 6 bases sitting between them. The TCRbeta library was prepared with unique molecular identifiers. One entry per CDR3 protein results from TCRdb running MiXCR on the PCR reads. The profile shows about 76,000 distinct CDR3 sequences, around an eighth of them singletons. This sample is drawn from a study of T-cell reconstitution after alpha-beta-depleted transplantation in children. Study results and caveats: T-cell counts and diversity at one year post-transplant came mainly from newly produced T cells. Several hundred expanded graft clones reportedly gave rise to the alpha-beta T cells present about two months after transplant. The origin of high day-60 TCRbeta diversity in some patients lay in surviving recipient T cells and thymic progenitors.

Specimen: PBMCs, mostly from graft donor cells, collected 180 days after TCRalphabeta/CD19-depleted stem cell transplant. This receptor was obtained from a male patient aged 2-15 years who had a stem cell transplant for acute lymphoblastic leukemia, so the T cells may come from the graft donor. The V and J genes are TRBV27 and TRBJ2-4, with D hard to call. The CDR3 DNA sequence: TGTGCCAGCAGCTATTCAGCCAAAAACATTCAGTACTTC. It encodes CASSYSAKNIQYF.